The 9 T cell receptor beta chains below come from one sample, sequenced in a study of blood T cell repertoires in COVID-19. Only in-frame clones appear in the TCRdb table, and some are missing; sequencing was by immunoSEQ multiplex PCR. This table has roughly 150,000 clones, 80% appearing once. Sample: PBMCs or T cells enriched from blood (not recorded which). Receptors were obtained from a woman aged 55-69 years who had recovered from COVID-19.

CDR3 residues: CASSSTGVRDTQYF. DNA for the CDR3: TGCGCCAGCAGCAGTACAGGGGTGAGAGATACGCAGTATTTT. V gene TRBV10-2 combines with J gene TRBJ2-3, with TRBD1 matching 7 bases. CDR1 is WSHSY, CDR2 SAAADI, per germline. J lost 5 bases, V lost 6 bases, and 8 bases had no gene match. CDR3 length: 14 residues.

This chain uses TRBV5-4 with TRBJ2-3, with D possibly TRBD2 on 6 matching bases. The CDR3 is 15 residues long. V lost 0 bases to trimming and J lost 5 bases, with 13 bases between them. Per germline, CDR1 SGHNT and CDR2 YYREEE (reference sequence). The CDR3 nucleotides read TGTGCCAGCAGCTTGGTGGAACTAGCCAAAGATACGCAGTATTTT. As protein: CASSLVELAKDTQYF.

The genes are TRBV23-1 and TRBJ2-3, with D tentatively TRBD1 (5 bases). TRBV23-1 is designated an ORF whose function remains uncertain. The length of the CDR3 is 14 residues. The ends were cut back, 7 bases at V and 0 bases at J, with 11 bases in the middle. CDR3 bases: TGCGCCAGCACCCCTCCAGGGAGCACAGATACGCAGTATTTT. Translation: CASTPPGSTDTQYF.

The chain employs TRBV11-2 and TRBJ2-1; 8 positions agree with TRBD2. CDR3 length: 17 residues. Germline CDR1 and CDR2: SGHAT and FQNNGV. V shed 7 bases, J shed 3 bases, and the junction held 14 bases outside the gene matches. CDR3: CASNQGRGSGVYNEQFF. The DNA for the CDR3 is TGTGCCAGCAACCAAGGCCGGGGTAGCGGGGTCTACAATGAGCAGTTCTTC.

This chain uses TRBV11-2 with TRBJ2-7; 9 bases fit TRBD1. The J segment lost 2 bases and the V segment lost 5 bases, leaving 7 bases of the junction unmatched. The CDR3 consists of 15 residues. CDR1 and CDR2 (germline): SGHAT, FQNNGV. The CDR3 region is CASSPVGQGPYEQYF. The CDR3 DNA follows: TGTGCCAGCAGCCCAGTCGGACAGGGGCCCTACGAGCAGTACTTC.

The chain recombines TRBV18 with TRBJ1-1; 9 bases match TRBD1. The germline gives CDR1 KGHSH, CDR2 LQKENI. Trimming removed 3 bases from V and 0 bases from J; junction bases left unmatched: 8. The CDR3 length is 17 residues. The CDR3 protein is CASSPGTGRFMNTEAFF. The DNA of the CDR3 is TGTGCCAGCTCACCCGGGACAGGGAGGTTCATGAACACTGAAGCTTTCTTT. The whole variable domain, filled in from reference TRBV18 and TRBJ1-1, reads NAGVMQNPRHLVRRRGQEARLRCSPMKGHSHVYWYRQLPEEGLKFMVYLQKENIIDESGMPKERFSAEFPKEGPSILRIQQVVRGDSAAYFCASSPGTGRFMNTEAFFGQGTRLTVV.

Here the CDR3 reads CASSQRGQGFGHEQYF. CDR3 in DNA: TGTGCCAGCAGCCAACGGGGACAGGGGTTTGGGCACGAGCAGTACTTC. The chain uses TRBV14 and TRBJ2-7, with TRBD1 identical over 10 bases. Germline V gene lookup returns CDR1 SGHDN and CDR2 FVKESK. V was clipped by 2 bases and J by 5 bases; unmatched bases: 9. The CDR3 is 16 amino acids.

This chain joins TRBV6-5 and TRBJ2-7, with 10 positions matching TRBD1. The V gene end was trimmed by 5 bases and the J gene end by 6 bases; junction bases not matched to a gene: 7. CDR3 length: 14 residues. Germline V CDR1 and CDR2: MNHEY, SVGAGI. DNA of the CDR3: TGTGCCAGCAGTCCCGGGACAGGGGTCCCCGAGCAGTACTTC. Translating gives CASSPGTGVPEQYF.

As to this clone: The same CDR3 is also encoded by other DNA sequences in this sample. The CDR3 bases are TGTGCCAGCAGCTTAGGATTAGCCTACACAGATACGCAGTATTTT. This translates into CASSLGLAYTDTQYF. This sequence joins TRBV7-2 and TRBJ2-3; D remains ambiguous. The CDR3 loop spans 15 amino acids. Between the trimmed V and J ends, which lost 1 base and 2 bases, there was a span of 10 bases. Per the germline V gene, CDR1 is SGHTA and CDR2 is FQGNSA.